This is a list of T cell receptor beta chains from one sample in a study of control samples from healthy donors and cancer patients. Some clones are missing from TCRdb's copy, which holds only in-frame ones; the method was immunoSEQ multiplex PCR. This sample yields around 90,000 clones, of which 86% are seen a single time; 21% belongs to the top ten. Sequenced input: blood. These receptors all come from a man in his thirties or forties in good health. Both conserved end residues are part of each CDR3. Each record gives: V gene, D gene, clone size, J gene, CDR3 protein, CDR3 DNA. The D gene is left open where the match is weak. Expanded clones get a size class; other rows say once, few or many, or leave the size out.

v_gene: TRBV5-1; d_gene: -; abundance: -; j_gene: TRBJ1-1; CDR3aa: CASSWNGRLNTEAFF; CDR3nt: TGCGCCAGCAGCTGGAACGGACGGTTGAACACTGAAGCTTTCTTT
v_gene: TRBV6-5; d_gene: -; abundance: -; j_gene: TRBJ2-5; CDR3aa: CASRAEGEKTQYF; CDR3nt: TGTGCCAGCAGGGCCGAGGGCGAGAAGACCCAGTACTTC
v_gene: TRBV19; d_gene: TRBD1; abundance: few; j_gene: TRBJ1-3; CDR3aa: CASRQGRSGNTIYF; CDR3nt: TGTGCCAGTCGACAGGGGAGAAGTGGAAACACCATATATTTT
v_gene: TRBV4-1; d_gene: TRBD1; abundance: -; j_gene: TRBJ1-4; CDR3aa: CASSQDSTGANEKLFF; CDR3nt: TGCGCCAGCAGCCAAGATTCTACAGGGGCTAATGAAAAACTGTTTTTT
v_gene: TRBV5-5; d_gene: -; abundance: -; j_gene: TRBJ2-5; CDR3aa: CASSFQGGQETQYF; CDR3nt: TGTGCCAGCAGCTTTCAGGGGGGACAAGAGACCCAGTACTTC
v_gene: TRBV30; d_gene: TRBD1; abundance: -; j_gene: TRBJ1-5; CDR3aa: CAWAQTGGSYQPQHF; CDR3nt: TGTGCCTGGGCCCAGACAGGGGGCAGCTATCAGCCCCAGCATTTT
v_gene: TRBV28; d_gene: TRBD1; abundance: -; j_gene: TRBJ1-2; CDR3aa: CASSFGQGLNYGYTF; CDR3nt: TGTGCCAGCAGTTTCGGACAGGGCCTTAACTATGGCTACACCTTC
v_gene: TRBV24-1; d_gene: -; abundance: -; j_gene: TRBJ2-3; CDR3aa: CATRPASTDTQYF; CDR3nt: TGTGCCACCAGGCCCGCTAGCACAGATACGCAGTATTTT
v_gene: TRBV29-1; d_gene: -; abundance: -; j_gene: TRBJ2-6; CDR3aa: CSVPRNSGANVLTF; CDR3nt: TGCAGCGTCCCACGGAACTCTGGGGCCAACGTCCTGACTTTC
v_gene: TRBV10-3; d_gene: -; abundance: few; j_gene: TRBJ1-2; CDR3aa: CAISLGLESNYGYTF; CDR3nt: TGTGCCATCAGCCTAGGCCTAGAATCTAACTATGGCTACACCTTC
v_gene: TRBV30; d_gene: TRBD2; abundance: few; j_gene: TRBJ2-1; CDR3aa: CAWSGGLGGEQFF; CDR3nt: TGTGCCTGGAGTGGGGGACTAGGGGGTGAGCAGTTCTTC
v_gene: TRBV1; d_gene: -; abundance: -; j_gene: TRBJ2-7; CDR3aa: CTSSQDGASGGAYEQYF; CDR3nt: TGCACCAGCAGCCAAGATGGGGCTAGCGGGGGGGCTTACGAGCAGTACTTC
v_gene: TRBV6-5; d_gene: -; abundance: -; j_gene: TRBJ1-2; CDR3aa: CASSQGEGYTF; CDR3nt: TGTGCCAGCAGCCAAGGAGAGGGCTACACCTTC
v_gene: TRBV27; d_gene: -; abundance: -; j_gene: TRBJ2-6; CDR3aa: CASSLSFRSGANVLTF; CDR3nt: TGTGCCAGCAGTTTATCGTTCCGCTCTGGGGCCAACGTCCTGACTTTC
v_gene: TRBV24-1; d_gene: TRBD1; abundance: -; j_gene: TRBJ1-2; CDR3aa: CATSDAGQRYGYTF; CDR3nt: TGTGCCACCAGTGACGCGGGACAGCGCTATGGCTACACCTTC
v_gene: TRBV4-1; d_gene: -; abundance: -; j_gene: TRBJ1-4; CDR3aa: CASSQDWGANEKLFF; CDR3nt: TGCGCCAGCAGCCAAGATTGGGGGGCTAATGAAAAACTGTTTTTT
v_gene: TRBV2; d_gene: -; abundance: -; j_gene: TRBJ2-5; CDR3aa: CASSVGETQYF; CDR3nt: TGTGCCAGCAGTGTGGGGGAGACCCAGTACTTC
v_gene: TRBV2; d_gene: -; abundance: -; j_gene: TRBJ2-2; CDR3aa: CASRVNGDTGELFF; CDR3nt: TGTGCCAGCCGAGTGAACGGCGACACCGGGGAGCTGTTTTTT
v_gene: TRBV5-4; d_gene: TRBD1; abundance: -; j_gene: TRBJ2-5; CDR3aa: CASSSGQGDETQYF; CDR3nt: TGTGCCAGCAGCTCGGGACAGGGGGATGAGACCCAGTACTTC
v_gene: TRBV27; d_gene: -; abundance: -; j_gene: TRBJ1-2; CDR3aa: CASSPGKANYGYTF; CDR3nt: TGTGCCAGCAGTCCGGGGAAGGCTAACTATGGCTACACCTTC
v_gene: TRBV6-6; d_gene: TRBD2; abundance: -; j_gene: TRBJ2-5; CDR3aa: CASSYGRGAQETQYF; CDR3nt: TGTGCCAGCAGTTACGGGCGGGGGGCCCAAGAGACCCAGTACTTC
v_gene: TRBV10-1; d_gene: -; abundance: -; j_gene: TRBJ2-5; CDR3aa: CASTKSWGRRQETQYF; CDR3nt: TGCGCCAGCACTAAATCCTGGGGGCGGCGACAAGAGACCCAGTACTTC
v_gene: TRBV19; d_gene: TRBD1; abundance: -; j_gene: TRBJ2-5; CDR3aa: CASSSPGTGQETQYF; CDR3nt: TGTGCCAGTAGTTCGCCCGGGACAGGCCAAGAGACCCAGTACTTC
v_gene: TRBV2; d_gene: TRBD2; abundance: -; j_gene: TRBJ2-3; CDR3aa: CASSPLAGRITQYF; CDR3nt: TGTGCCAGCAGCCCTTTAGCGGGGAGGATTACGCAGTATTTT
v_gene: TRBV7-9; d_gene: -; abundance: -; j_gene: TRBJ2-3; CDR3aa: CASSLGFGGSDTQYF; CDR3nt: TGTGCCAGCAGCTTAGGGTTCGGGGGTTCAGATACGCAGTATTTT
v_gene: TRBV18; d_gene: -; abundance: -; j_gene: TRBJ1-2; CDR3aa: CASSPRQESAYGYTF; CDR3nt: TGTGCCAGCTCACCACGTCAGGAGTCTGCCTATGGCTACACCTTC
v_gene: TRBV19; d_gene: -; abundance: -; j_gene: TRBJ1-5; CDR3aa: CASSIDLSGGGSQPQHF; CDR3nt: TGTGCCAGTAGTATAGATCTATCGGGGGGCGGGAGTCAGCCCCAGCATTTT
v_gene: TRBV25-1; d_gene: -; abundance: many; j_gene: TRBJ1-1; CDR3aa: CASGRDGNTEAFF; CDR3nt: TGTGCCAGCGGCCGGGACGGGAACACTGAAGCTTTCTTT
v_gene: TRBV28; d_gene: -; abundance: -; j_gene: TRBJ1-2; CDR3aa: CASTPEKGHGYTF; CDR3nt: TGTGCCAGCACCCCGGAGAAGGGCCATGGCTACACCTTC
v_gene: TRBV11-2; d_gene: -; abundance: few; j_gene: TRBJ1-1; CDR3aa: CASSSLPVITGTNTEAFF; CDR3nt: TGTGCCAGCAGCTCTCTACCCGTTATTACAGGGACGAACACTGAAGCTTTCTTT